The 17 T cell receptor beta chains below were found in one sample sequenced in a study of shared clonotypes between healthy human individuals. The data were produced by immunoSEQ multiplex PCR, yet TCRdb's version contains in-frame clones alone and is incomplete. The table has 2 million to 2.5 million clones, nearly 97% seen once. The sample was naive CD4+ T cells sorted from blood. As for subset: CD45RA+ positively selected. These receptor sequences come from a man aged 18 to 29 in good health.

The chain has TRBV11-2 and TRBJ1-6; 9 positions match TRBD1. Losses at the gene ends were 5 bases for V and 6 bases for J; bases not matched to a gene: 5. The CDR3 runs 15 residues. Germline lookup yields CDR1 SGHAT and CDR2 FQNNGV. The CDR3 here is CASSAQGAGNSPLHF. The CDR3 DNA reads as TGTGCCAGCAGCGCACAGGGGGCCGGTAATTCACCCCTCCACTTT.

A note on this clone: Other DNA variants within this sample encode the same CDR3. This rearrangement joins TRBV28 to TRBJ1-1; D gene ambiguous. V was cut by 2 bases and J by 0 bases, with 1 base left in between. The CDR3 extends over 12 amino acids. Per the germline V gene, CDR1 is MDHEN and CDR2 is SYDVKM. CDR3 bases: TGTGCCAGCAGTTTACTGAACACTGAAGCTTTCTTT. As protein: CASSLLNTEAFF. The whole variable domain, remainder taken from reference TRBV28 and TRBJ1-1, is DVKVTQSSRYLVKRTGEKVFLECVQDMDHENMFWYRQDPGLGLRLIYFSYDVKMKEKGDIPEGYSVSREKKERFSLILESASTNQTSMYLCASSLLNTEAFFGQGTRLTVV.

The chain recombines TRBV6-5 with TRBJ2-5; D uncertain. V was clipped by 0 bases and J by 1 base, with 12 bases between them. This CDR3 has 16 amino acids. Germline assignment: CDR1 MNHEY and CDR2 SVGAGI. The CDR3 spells CASSYSPPGAQETQYF. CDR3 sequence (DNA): TGTGCCAGCAGTTACTCGCCCCCAGGAGCCCAAGAGACCCAGTACTTC.

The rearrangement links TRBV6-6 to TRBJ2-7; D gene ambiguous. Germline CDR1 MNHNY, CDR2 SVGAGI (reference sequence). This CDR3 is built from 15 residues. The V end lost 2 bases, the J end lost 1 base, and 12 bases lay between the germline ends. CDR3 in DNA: TGTGCCAGCAGTTACATGAGTGATCCTTCCTACGAGCAGTACTTC. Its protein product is CASSYMSDPSYEQYF.

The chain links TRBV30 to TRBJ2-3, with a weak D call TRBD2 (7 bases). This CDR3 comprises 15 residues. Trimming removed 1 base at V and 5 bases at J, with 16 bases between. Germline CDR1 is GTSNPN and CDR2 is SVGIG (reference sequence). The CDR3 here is CAWSAQLGGRDTQYF. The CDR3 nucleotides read TGTGCCTGGAGTGCCCAGCTGGGGGGGCGAGATACGCAGTATTTT.

The chain's CDR3 is CASSYALAGGFEQYF. The CDR3 DNA reads TGTGCCAGCAGCTACGCACTAGCGGGAGGGTTCGAGCAGTACTTC. The J gene is TRBJ2-7, the V gene TRBV7-2; 13 bases match TRBD2. The CDR3 runs to 15 residues. Germline V gene lookup returns CDR1 SGHTA and CDR2 FQGNSA. Trimming at V came to 4 bases and at J to 6 bases, leaving 6 bases not matched to a gene.

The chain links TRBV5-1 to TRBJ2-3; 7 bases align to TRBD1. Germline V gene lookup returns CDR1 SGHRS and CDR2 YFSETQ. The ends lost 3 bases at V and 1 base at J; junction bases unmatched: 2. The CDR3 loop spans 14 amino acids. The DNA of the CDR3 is TGCGCCAGCAGCTCCCAGGGGGGCACAGATACGCAGTATTTT. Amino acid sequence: CASSSQGGTDTQYF.

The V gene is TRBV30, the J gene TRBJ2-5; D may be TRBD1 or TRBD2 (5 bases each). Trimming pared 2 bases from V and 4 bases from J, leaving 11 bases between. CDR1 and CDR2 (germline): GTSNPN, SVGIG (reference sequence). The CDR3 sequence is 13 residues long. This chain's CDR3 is CAWSLGVSETQYF. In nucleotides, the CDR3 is TGTGCCTGGAGTTTGGGGGTGTCAGAGACCCAGTACTTC.

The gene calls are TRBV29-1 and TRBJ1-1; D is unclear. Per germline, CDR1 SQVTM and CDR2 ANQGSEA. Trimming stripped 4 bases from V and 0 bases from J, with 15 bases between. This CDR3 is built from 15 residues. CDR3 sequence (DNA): TGCAGCGTTGTTCCCCAACTGGTCATGAACACTGAAGCTTTCTTT. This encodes CSVVPQLVMNTEAFF.

CDR3 loop: CASSDNSPADPYEQYF. The CDR3 DNA sequence: TGCGCCAGCAGTGACAACTCTCCGGCGGATCCCTACGAGCAGTACTTC. This chain uses TRBV10-2 with TRBJ2-7; no clear D. Per germline, CDR1 WSHSY and CDR2 SAAADI. The CDR3 runs 16 residues. Trimming pared 3 bases from V and 2 bases from J, leaving 17 bases between.

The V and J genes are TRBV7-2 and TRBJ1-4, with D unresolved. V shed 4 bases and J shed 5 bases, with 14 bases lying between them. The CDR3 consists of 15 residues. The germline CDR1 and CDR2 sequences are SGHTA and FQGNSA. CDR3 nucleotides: TGTGCCAGCAGCTCCGGGATACGGAAAAATGAAAAACTGTTTTTT. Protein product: CASSSGIRKNEKLFF.

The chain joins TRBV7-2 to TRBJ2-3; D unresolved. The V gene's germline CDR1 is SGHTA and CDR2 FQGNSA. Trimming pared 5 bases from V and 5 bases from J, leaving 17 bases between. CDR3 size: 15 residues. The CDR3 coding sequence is TGTGCCAGCAGCCTTAATAAGGATGTAGGAGATACGCAGTATTTT. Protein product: CASSLNKDVGDTQYF.

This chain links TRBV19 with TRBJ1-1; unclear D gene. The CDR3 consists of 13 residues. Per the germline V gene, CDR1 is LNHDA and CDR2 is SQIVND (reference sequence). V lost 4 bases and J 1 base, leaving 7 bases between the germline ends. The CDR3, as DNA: TGTGCCAGTAGTACATTTGGGAACACTGAAGCTTTCTTT. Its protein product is CASSTFGNTEAFF.

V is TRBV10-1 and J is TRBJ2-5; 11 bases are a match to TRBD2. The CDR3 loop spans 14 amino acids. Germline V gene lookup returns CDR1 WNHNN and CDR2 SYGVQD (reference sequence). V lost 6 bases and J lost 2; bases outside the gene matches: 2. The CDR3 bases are TGCGCCAGCAGGGGGACTAGCGGACAAGAGACCCAGTACTTC. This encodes CASRGTSGQETQYF.

This CDR3 reads CATSRNRQGTEAFF. The CDR3, as DNA: TGTGCCACCAGCAGAAATCGACAGGGAACTGAAGCTTTCTTT. This chain uses TRBV15 with TRBJ1-1, with 7 bases lining up with TRBD1. The length of the CDR3 is 14 residues. Trimming cost V 2 bases and J 5 bases; bases outside gene matches: 5. The germline V gene encodes CDR1 LNHNV and CDR2 YYDKDF (reference sequence).

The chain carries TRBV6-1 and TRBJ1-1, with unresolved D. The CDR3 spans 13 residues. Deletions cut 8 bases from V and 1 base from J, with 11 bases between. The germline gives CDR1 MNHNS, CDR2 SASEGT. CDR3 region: CASGGRKNTEAFF. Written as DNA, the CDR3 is TGTGCCAGCGGAGGACGGAAGAACACTGAAGCTTTCTTT.

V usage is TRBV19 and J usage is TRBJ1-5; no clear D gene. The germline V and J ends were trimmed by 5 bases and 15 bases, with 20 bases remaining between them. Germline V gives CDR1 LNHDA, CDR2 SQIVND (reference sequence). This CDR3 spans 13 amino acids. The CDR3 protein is CASSDRAPRGPHF. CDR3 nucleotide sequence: TGTGCCAGTAGTGACCGGGCCCCCCGCGGCCCGCATTTT.